Listed here are 24 T cell receptor beta chains from one sample, sequenced in a study of tumor-infiltrating lymphocytes in localized non-small cell lung cancer. Generated by immunoSEQ multiplex PCR, the TCRdb table keeps only in-frame clones and is missing some. Of approximately 12,000 clones detected, 78% appear once; the ten largest clones hold 4.5%. The specimen was lung tumor tissue. All receptors come from a human donor with non-small cell lung cancer.

The gene calls are TRBV14 and TRBJ2-6; D tentatively reads TRBD1 or TRBD2 (6 bases each). Germline CDR1 is SGHDN and CDR2 is FVKESK. The V and J ends lost 7 bases and 0 bases respectively, with 13 bases between them. The CDR3 sequence is 16 residues long. The CDR3 is CASNPGGYSGANVLTF. The CDR3 coding sequence is TGTGCCAGCAACCCCGGGGGCTACTCTGGGGCCAACGTCCTGACTTTC.

The rearrangement links TRBV30 to TRBJ1-5, with a possible D match to TRBD1 (5 bases). Germline loops: CDR1 GTSNPN, CDR2 SVGIG (reference sequence). V was trimmed by 3 bases and J by 6 bases, leaving 18 bases between them. The CDR3 is 15 residues long. The DNA for the CDR3 is TGTGCCTGGAGCCCGGGGGGGGGTGGAAGTCAGCCCCAGCATTTT. Translation: CAWSPGGGGSQPQHF.

The J gene is TRBJ1-5, the V gene TRBV2, with D tentatively TRBD1 (5 bases). Germline V gene lookup returns CDR1 SNHLY and CDR2 FYNNEI. Trimming removed 7 bases at V and 3 bases at J, with 13 bases between. The CDR3 covers 14 residues. The CDR3: CASNGGWPNQPQHF. CDR3 DNA sequence: TGTGCCAGCAATGGGGGATGGCCCAATCAGCCCCAGCATTTT.

The table lists this clone with a count of one. The chain uses TRBV6-5 and TRBJ2-3; 10 bases are shared with TRBD1. After removal of 6 bases from V and 5 bases from J, the junction contained 2 bases not matched to a gene. This CDR3 is 13 amino acids long. Germline V gene lookup returns CDR1 MNHEY and CDR2 SVGAGI. The CDR3: CASRRTGGDTQYF. CDR3 coding DNA: TGTGCCAGCAGGAGGACAGGGGGAGATACGCAGTATTTT.

The gene calls are TRBV7-2 and TRBJ1-6; 7 bases fit TRBD1. J gave up 7 bases and V 2 bases, and 5 bases lay outside the gene matches. The CDR3 is 15 residues long. Germline V gene sequence: CDR1 SGHTA, CDR2 FQGNSA. Here the CDR3 DNA reads TGTGCCAGCAGCTTACAGACAGGGAGCAATTCACCCCTCCACTTT. Protein product: CASSLQTGSNSPLHF.

The chain employs TRBV27 and TRBJ2-1; a weak D match, TRBD2 (5 bases). There are 18 residues in the CDR3. The V gene lost 2 bases and the J gene lost 0 bases, with 17 bases spanning the gap. CDR1 and CDR2 (germline): MNHEY, SMNVEV (reference sequence). The CDR3 DNA is TGTGCCAGCAGTTTAGCGGGTCTATTCGCGTTCTCCTACAATGAGCAGTTCTTC. Amino acid sequence: CASSLAGLFAFSYNEQFF.

This clone was counted a few times. This chain links TRBV9 with TRBJ2-2; 10 nucleotides agree with TRBD2. CDR3 length equals 15 residues. The trim removed 0 bases at V and 6 bases at J, leaving 2 bases unmatched. Per the germline V gene, CDR1 is SGDLS and CDR2 is YYNGEE. The CDR3 sequence is CASSVEAGGAGELFF. For the CDR3, the DNA is TGTGCCAGCAGCGTAGAAGCGGGAGGGGCCGGGGAGCTGTTTTTT. Variable domain in full (rest from reference TRBV9 and TRBJ2-2): DSGVTQTPKHLITATGQRVTLRCSPRSGDLSVYWYQQSLDQGLQFLIQYYNGEERAKGNILERFSAQQFPDLHSELNLSSLELGDSALYFCASSVEAGGAGELFFGEGSRLTVL.

The chain combines TRBV4-2 with TRBJ2-2, with unresolved D. This CDR3 has 13 amino acids. CDR1 and CDR2 (germline): LGHNA, YNFKEQ. Trimming left V 0 bases short and J 6 bases short, with 5 bases between. CDR3 residues: CASSQDQAGELFF. DNA of the CDR3: TGTGCCAGCAGCCAAGATCAGGCCGGGGAGCTGTTTTTT.

The V gene is TRBV18, the J gene TRBJ2-1; 12 bases align to TRBD2. The CDR3 is 16 residues long. The V and J ends lost 2 bases and 4 bases, in that order; junction bases with no gene match: 3. Germline V lookup: CDR1 KGHSH, CDR2 LQKENI. The CDR3 spells CASSPRGTSGYNEQFF. The CDR3 nucleotides read TGTGCCAGCTCACCAAGGGGGACTAGCGGGTACAATGAGCAGTTCTTC.

V and J are TRBV7-8 and TRBJ2-1; unclear D gene. Germline V gene sequence: CDR1 SGHVS, CDR2 FQNEAQ. Trimming removed 1 base from V and 5 bases from J, with 6 bases in between. The CDR3 extends over 13 amino acids. The CDR3 DNA follows: TGTGCCAGCAGCTTAGTACACAACAATGAGCAGTTCTTC. Translated: CASSLVHNNEQFF.

The gene calls are TRBV7-8 and TRBJ1-1, with 8 bases matching TRBD1. The CDR3 loop spans 15 amino acids. Germline V gene lookup returns CDR1 SGHVS and CDR2 FQNEAQ. V lost 3 bases, J lost 3 bases, and 6 bases stayed unmatched. CDR3 loop: CASSLRQGTDTEAFF. The CDR3, as DNA: TGTGCCAGCAGCTTGAGACAGGGGACGGACACTGAAGCTTTCTTT.

The V and J genes are TRBV7-9 and TRBJ2-5, with TRBD1 matching over 7 bases. Trimming took 6 bases from V and 5 from J; bases not matched to a gene: 6. CDR3 size: 13 residues. Germline V gives CDR1 SEHNR, CDR2 FQNEAQ (reference sequence). DNA of the CDR3: TGTGCCAGCAGTTCTAGGGGGCCGGAGACCCAGTACTTC. Its translation is CASSSRGPETQYF.

This clone was seen just once. This chain's CDR3 is CASSQGTGWDIQYF. In DNA form, the CDR3 reads TGTGCCAGCAGCCAGGGGACAGGGTGGGACATTCAGTACTTC. This chain links TRBV5-6 with TRBJ2-4; 9 nucleotides agree with TRBD1. There are 14 residues in the CDR3. Trimming removed 4 bases from V and 8 bases from J; junction bases left unmatched: 7. Germline V gene lookup returns CDR1 SGHDT and CDR2 YYEEEE.

This clone was seen only once. The chain's CDR3 is CASSLVRGGYTF. The DNA of the CDR3 is TGTGCCAGCAGCTTAGTTAGGGGCGGCTACACCTTC. The chain combines TRBV11-2 with TRBJ1-2, with D perhaps matching TRBD1 (5 bases). This CDR3 is 12 amino acids long. The germline CDR1 and CDR2 sequences are SGHAT and FQNNGV. Trimming pared 1 base from V and 8 bases from J, leaving 8 bases between.

This clone was counted between two and nine times. V usage is TRBV7-8 and J usage is TRBJ1-5; D is unresolved. CDR3 length: 15 amino acids. From germline, CDR1 is SGHVS and CDR2 FQNEAQ. Trimming took off 1 base at V and 6 bases at J, with 13 bases between the two ends. CDR3: CASSLGHRSGQPQHF. The CDR3 region has the DNA TGTGCCAGCAGCTTAGGGCACCGCTCGGGTCAGCCCCAGCATTTT.

Of note for this clone: The same CDR3 arises from other DNA sequences in this sample as well. J is TRBJ2-3 and V is TRBV13; 11 nucleotides agree with TRBD2. Trimming removed 4 bases from V and 1 base from J; junction bases left unmatched: 13. CDR1 is PRHDT, CDR2 FYEKMQ, per germline (reference sequence). The CDR3 is made up of 19 amino acids. CDR3: CASSSWLAGGPARTDTQYF. The CDR3 region has the DNA TGTGCCAGCAGCTCCTGGCTAGCGGGAGGCCCAGCTCGCACAGATACGCAGTATTTT.

The CDR3 spells CASSSLGQLSYEQYF. CDR3 nucleotides: TGTGCCAGCAGCTCCCTGGGACAGCTCTCCTACGAGCAGTACTTC. The V gene is TRBV7-2, the J gene TRBJ2-7; TRBD1 matches 7 bases. The germline V gene has CDR1 SGHTA and CDR2 FQGNSA. V shed 4 bases, J shed 0 bases, and the junction held 6 bases outside the gene matches. The CDR3 spans 15 residues.

V gene TRBV14 combines with J gene TRBJ1-2; no clear D gene. The CDR3 runs 13 residues. The V end was cut by 1 base, the J end by 4 bases, with 7 bases between. Germline V gives CDR1 SGHDN, CDR2 FVKESK. This CDR3 is CASSQGVTYGYTF. As DNA, the CDR3 is TGTGCCAGCAGCCAAGGGGTGACCTATGGCTACACCTTC.

In DNA, the CDR3 is TGTGCCAGCACTGTCCAGACGACCAACTATGGCTACACCTTC. Encoded protein: CASTVQTTNYGYTF. V is TRBV2 and J is TRBJ1-2; D not certain. The length of the CDR3 is 14 residues. Trimming removed 7 bases at V and 2 bases at J, with 14 bases between. CDR1 and CDR2 (germline): SNHLY, FYNNEI.

The chain couples TRBV5-1 to TRBJ2-1, with 7 bases fitting TRBD2. The V and J ends lost 4 bases and 4 bases, in that order; junction bases with no gene match: 11. The CDR3 extends over 16 amino acids. Germline assignment: CDR1 SGHRS and CDR2 YFSETQ. The CDR3 region has the DNA TGCGCCAGCAGCGAGAGACTAGCCCACTCGTACAATGAGCAGTTCTTC. Translation gives CASSERLAHSYNEQFF.

The genes are TRBV6-5 and TRBJ2-7, with 11 nucleotides matching TRBD1. The CDR3 extends over 15 amino acids. CDR1 is MNHEY and CDR2 is SVGAGI in the germline V gene. Trimming at V came to 4 bases and at J to 3 bases, leaving 5 bases not matched to a gene. This CDR3 is CASSSPGQGDYEQYF. The DNA of the CDR3 is TGTGCCAGCAGTTCCCCGGGACAGGGGGACTACGAGCAGTACTTC.

This clone turned up a few times. The chain carries TRBV19 and TRBJ2-1; 10 nucleotides align to TRBD2. After removal of 5 bases from V and 8 bases from J, the junction contained 15 bases not matched to a gene. The CDR3 sequence is 17 residues long. Germline V CDR1 and CDR2: LNHDA, SQIVND (reference sequence). CDR3 bases: TGTGCCAGTAGTCCCGTTGGTCGAGCGGGAGGGCCAGATGAGCAGTTCTTC. The encoded protein is CASSPVGRAGGPDEQFF.

V usage is TRBV28 and J usage is TRBJ1-4; D is unresolved. V was shortened by 4 bases and J by 3 bases, with 12 bases between the two germline ends. The CDR3 is made up of 15 amino acids. Germline V CDR1 and CDR2: MDHEN, SYDVKM. The chain's CDR3 is CASSSGPLANEKLFF. CDR3 nucleotides: TGTGCCAGCAGTTCCGGGCCCCTCGCTAATGAAAAACTGTTTTTT. The whole variable domain, filled in from reference TRBV28 and TRBJ1-4, reads DVKVTQSSRYLVKRTGEKVFLECVQDMDHENMFWYRQDPGLGLRLIYFSYDVKMKEKGDIPEGYSVSREKKERFSLILESASTNQTSMYLCASSSGPLANEKLFFGSGTQLSVL.

V is TRBV5-1 and J is TRBJ1-2, with D perhaps matching TRBD1 (6 bases). Germline-derived CDR1 and CDR2 are SGHRS and YFSETQ. V was trimmed by 4 bases and J by 4 bases, leaving 20 bases between them. This CDR3 has 16 residues. CDR3 DNA sequence: TGCGCCAGCAGCGTTGATATGGGGGCGCTCGGCTATGGCTACACCTTC. Translated: CASSVDMGALGYGYTF.